This TCR beta chain came from a study of T cells after yellow fever vaccination. This clonotype was counted ten times or more. Its specificity is not known. Study-wide findings and caveats: It was the secondary response that reached its peak faster, day 5 versus 15, but it was weaker. Overlap between CD4 and CD8 compartments was detected for a small share of clonotypes. Contamination by abundant bulk-population clonotypes could be present in FACS-sorted repertoires.

Trimming pared 5 bases from V and 8 bases from J, leaving 10 bases between. This CDR3 is built from 12 residues. They built TCR cDNA with 5'RACE template switching, a step that put in a universal primer site and UMIs. MiXCR, run by TCRdb on the 5' RACE reads, gives a single entry per CDR3 protein. Of approximately 150,000 distinct CDR3 sequences listed, 7% to 9% are singletons. This chain joins TRBV12-3 or TRBV12-4 and TRBJ2-1; D uncertain. The sequenced sample was CD4+ T cells sorted from PBMCs, obtained 5 days after the yellow fever booster vaccination. The TCR originated in a man aged 25-45 years who received the YFV17D yellow fever vaccine. The CDR3: CASSLPRDEQFF. DNA for the CDR3: TGTGCCAGCAGTCTACCAAGGGATGAGCAGTTCTTC.